This T cell receptor beta chain comes out of a study of blood T cell repertoires in COVID-19. Sequenced by immunoSEQ multiplex PCR; TCRdb stores in-frame clones only, minus some. Of about 320,000 clones listed, 90% are singletons. Exposed participants came across a COVID-19 case within 2 weeks before study entry. The CDR3 consists of 15 residues. Germline V gene data show CDR1 as SGHRS and CDR2 as YFSETQ. The V end lost 0 bases, the J end lost 6 bases, and 12 bases lay between the germline ends. The chain couples TRBV5-1 to TRBJ2-2, with D perhaps matching TRBD1 (5 bases). The sequence derives from a woman younger than 45 who had been exposed to COVID-19. The material sequenced was PBMCs or T cells enriched from blood (not recorded which). The CDR3 nucleotides read TGCGCCAGCAGCTTGGATGGGTTGGGGCCCGGGGAGCTGTTTTTT. Translation gives CASSLDGLGPGELFF. The full variable domain, in which reference TRBV5-1 and TRBJ2-2 provide the parts outside the CDR3, is KAGVTQTPRYLIKTRGQQVTLSCSPISGHRSVSWYQQTPGQGLQFLFEYFSETQRNKGNFPGRFSGRQFSNSRSEMNVSTLELGDSALYLCASSLDGLGPGELFFGEGSRLTVL.